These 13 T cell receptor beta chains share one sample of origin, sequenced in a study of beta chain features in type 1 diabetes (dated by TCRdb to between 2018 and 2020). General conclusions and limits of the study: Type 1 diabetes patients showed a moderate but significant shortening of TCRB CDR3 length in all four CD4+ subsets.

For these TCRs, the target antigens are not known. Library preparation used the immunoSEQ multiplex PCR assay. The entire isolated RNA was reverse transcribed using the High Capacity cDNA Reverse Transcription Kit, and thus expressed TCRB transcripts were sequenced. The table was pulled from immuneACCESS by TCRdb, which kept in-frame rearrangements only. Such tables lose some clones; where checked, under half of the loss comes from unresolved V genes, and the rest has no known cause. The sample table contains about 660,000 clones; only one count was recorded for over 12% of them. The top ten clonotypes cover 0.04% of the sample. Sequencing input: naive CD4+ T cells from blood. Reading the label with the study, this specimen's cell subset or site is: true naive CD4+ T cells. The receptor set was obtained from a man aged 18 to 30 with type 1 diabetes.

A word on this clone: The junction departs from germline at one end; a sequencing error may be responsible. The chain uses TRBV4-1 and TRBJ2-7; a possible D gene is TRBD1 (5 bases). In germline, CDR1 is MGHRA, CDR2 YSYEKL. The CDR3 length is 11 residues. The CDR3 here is CASSQDAGWYF. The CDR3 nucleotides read TGTGCCAGCAGCCAAGATGCAGGGTGGTACTTC.

The CDR3 region is CASSPYRGSGANVLTF. DNA for the CDR3: TGTGCCAGTAGCCCTTACCGGGGGTCTGGGGCCAACGTCCTGACTTTC. The genes are TRBV19 and TRBJ2-6; possible D gene TRBD2, 6 bases. Germline assignment: CDR1 LNHDA and CDR2 SQIVND (reference sequence). The V end was cut by 6 bases, the J end by 1 base, with 13 bases between. This CDR3 has 16 amino acids.

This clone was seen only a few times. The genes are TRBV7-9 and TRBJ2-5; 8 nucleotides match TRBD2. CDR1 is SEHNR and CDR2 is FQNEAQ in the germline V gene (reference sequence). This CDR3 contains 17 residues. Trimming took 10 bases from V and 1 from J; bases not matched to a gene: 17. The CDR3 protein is CATPPGIAGKSQETQYF. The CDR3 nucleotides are TGTGCCACCCCTCCCGGGATAGCGGGGAAGAGCCAAGAGACCCAGTACTTC.

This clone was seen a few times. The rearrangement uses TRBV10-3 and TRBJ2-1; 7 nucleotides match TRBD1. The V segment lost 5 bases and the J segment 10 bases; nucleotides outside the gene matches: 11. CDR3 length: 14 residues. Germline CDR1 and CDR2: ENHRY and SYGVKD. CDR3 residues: CAISKDRESREQFF. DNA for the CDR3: TGTGCCATCAGTAAAGACAGGGAGAGCCGCGAGCAGTTCTTC.

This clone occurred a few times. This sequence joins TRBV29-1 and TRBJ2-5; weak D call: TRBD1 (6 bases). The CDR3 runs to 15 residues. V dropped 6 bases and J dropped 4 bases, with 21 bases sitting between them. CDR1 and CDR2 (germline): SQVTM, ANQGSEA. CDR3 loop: CSVRHLQGLGETQYF. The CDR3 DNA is TGCAGCGTGCGCCACCTTCAGGGGTTAGGAGAGACCCAGTACTTC.

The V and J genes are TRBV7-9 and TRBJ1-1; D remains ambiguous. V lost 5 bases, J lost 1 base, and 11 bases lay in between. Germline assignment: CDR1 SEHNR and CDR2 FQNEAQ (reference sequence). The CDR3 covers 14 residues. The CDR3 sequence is CASSPTERNTEAFF. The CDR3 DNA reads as TGTGCCAGCAGCCCCACTGAGAGGAACACTGAAGCTTTCTTT.

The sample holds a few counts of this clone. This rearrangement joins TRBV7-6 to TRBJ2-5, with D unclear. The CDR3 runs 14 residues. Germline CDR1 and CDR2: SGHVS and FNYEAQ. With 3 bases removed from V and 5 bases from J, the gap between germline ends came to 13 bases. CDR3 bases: TGTGCCAGCAGCTTCTGGAGACAATGGGAGACCCAGTACTTC. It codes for CASSFWRQWETQYF.

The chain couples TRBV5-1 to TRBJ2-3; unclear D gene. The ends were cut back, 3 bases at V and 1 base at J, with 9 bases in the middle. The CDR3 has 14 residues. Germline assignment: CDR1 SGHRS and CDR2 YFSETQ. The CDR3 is CASSSDSGTDTQYF. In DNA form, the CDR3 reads TGCGCCAGCAGCTCGGATTCGGGCACAGATACGCAGTATTTT. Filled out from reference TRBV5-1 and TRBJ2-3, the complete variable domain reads KAGVTQTPRYLIKTRGQQVTLSCSPISGHRSVSWYQQTPGQGLQFLFEYFSETQRNKGNFPGRFSGRQFSNSRSEMNVSTLELGDSALYLCASSSDSGTDTQYFGPGTRLTVL.

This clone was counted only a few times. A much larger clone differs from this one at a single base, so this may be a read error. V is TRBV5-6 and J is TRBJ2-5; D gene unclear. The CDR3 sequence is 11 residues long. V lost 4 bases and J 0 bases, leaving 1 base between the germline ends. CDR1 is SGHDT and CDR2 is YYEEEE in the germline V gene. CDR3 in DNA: TGTGCCAGCAGCCACCAAGAGACCCAGTACTTC. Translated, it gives CASSHQETQYF.

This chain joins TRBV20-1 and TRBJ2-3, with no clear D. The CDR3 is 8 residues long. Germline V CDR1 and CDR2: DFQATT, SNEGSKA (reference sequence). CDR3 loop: CSRDTQYF. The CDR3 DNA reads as TGCAGCAGGGATACGCAGTATTTT.

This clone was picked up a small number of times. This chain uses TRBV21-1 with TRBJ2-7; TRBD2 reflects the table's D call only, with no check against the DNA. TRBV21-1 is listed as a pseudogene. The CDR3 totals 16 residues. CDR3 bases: TGTGCCCCCCAGAGCGCGGTAACTAGCGGGAGGGCCGGGCAGTACTTC. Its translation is CAPQSAVTSGRAGQYF.

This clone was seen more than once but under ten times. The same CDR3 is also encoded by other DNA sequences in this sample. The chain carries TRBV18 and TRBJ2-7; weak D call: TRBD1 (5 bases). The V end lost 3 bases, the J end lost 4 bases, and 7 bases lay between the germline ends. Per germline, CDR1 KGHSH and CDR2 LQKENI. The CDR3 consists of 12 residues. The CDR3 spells CASSPDRYEQYF. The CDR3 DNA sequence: TGTGCCAGCTCACCTGACAGATACGAGCAGTACTTC.

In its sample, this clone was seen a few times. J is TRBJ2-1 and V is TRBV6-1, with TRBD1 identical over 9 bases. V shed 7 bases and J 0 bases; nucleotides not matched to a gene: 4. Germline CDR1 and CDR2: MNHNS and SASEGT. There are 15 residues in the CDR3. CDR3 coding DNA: TGTGCCAGCACCGCGGGACAGGGCTCCTACAATGAGCAGTTCTTC. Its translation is CASTAGQGSYNEQFF.